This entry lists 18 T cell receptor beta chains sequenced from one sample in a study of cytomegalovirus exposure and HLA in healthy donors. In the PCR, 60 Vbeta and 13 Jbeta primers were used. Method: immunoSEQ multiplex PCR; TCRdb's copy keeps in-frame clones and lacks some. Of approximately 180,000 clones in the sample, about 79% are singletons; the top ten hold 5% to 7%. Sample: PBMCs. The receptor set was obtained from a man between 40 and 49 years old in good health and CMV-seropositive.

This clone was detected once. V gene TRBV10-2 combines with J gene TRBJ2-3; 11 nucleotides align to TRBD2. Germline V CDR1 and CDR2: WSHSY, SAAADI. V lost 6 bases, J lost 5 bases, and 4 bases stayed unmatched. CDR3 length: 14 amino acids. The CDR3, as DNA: TGCGCCAGCAGCCTAGCGGGAGGCGGAGATACGCAGTATTTT. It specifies CASSLAGGGDTQYF.

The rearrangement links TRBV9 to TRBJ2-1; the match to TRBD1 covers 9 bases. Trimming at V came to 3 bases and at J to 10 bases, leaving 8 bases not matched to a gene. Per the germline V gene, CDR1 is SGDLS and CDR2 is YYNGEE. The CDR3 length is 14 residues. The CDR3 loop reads CASSAGTGFQEQFF. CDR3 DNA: TGTGCCAGCAGCGCCGGGACAGGGTTTCAAGAGCAGTTCTTC.

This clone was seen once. CDR3 region: CASSVAGTSGSLGEQFF. The CDR3 DNA reads TGTGCCAGCAGCGTAGCGGGGACTAGCGGGAGCTTGGGTGAGCAGTTCTTC. The V and J genes are TRBV9 and TRBJ2-1; 14 nucleotides align to TRBD2. This CDR3 is 17 amino acids long. Germline V lookup: CDR1 SGDLS, CDR2 YYNGEE. Trimming at V came to 0 bases and at J to 9 bases, leaving 8 bases not matched to a gene. The full variable domain, completed using reference TRBV9 and TRBJ2-1, is DSGVTQTPKHLITATGQRVTLRCSPRSGDLSVYWYQQSLDQGLQFLIQYYNGEERAKGNILERFSAQQFPDLHSELNLSSLELGDSALYFCASSVAGTSGSLGEQFFGPGTRLTVL.

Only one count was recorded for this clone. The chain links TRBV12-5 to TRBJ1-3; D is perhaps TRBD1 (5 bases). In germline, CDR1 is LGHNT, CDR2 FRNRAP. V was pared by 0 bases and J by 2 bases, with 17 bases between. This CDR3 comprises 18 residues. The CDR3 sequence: CASGLVRGGFPAGNTIYF. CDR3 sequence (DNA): TGTGCTAGTGGTTTGGTTCGGGGGGGGTTCCCTGCTGGAAACACCATATATTTT.

The CDR3 nucleotides read TGCGCCAGCAGCTTACTAGCGGGAGAGGGCAATGAGCAGTTCTTC. This translates into CASSLLAGEGNEQFF. This rearrangement joins TRBV5-1 to TRBJ2-1; TRBD2 matches at 11 bases. Losses at the gene ends were 2 bases for V and 6 bases for J; bases not matched to a gene: 4. CDR1 is SGHRS and CDR2 is YFSETQ in the germline V gene. The length of the CDR3 is 15 residues.

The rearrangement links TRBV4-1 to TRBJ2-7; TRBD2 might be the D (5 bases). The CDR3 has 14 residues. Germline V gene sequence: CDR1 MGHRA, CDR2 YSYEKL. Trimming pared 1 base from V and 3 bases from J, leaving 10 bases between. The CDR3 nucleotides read TGCGCCAGCAGCCAAGTTGGGAGTAGCTACGAGCAGTACTTC. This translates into CASSQVGSSYEQYF.

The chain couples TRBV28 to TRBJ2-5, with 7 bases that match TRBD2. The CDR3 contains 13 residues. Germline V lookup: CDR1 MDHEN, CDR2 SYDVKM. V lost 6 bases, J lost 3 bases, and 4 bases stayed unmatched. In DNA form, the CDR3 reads TGTGCCAGCAGGTCGGGGAGGGAAGAGACCCAGTACTTC. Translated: CASRSGREETQYF.

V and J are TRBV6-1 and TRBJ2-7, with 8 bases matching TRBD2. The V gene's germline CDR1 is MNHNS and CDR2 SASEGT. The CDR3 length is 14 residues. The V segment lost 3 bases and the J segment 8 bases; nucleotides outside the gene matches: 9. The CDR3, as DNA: TGTGCCAGCAGTGAGGAGGGACTAGGGGCTCAGCAGTACTTC. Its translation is CASSEEGLGAQQYF.

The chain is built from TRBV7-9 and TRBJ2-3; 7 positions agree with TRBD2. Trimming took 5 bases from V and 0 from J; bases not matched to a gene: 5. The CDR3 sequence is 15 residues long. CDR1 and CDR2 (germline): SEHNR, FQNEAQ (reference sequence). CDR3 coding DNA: TGTGCCAGCAGCCGAAGCGGGATCAGCACAGATACGCAGTATTTT. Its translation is CASSRSGISTDTQYF.

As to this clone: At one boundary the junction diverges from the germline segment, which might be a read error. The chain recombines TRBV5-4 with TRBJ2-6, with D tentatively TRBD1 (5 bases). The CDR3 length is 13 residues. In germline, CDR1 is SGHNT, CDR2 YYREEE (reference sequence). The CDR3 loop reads CASRGSGANGLTF. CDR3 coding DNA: TGTGCCAGCAGGGGGTCTGGGGCCAACGGCCTGACTTTC.

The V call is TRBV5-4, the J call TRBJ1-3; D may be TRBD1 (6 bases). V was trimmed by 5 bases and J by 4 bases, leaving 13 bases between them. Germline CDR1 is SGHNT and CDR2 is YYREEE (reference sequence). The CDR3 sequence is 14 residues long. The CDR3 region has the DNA TGTGCCAGCAGTTTACAGGGTCTGGGAAACACCATATATTTT. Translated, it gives CASSLQGLGNTIYF.

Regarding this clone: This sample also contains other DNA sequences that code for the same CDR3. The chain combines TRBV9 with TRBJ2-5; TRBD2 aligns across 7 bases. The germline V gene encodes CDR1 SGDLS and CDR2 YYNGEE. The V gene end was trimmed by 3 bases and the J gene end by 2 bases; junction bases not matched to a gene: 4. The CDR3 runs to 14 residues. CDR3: CASSAGTTQETQYF. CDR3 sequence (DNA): TGTGCCAGCAGCGCCGGGACTACTCAAGAGACCCAGTACTTC.

Here the CDR3 reads CASSEETGGSYGYTF. CDR3 sequence (DNA): TGTGCCAGCAGTGAAGAGACAGGGGGGAGCTATGGCTACACCTTC. V usage is TRBV6-1 and J usage is TRBJ1-2, with 9 bases matching TRBD1. Germline V CDR1 and CDR2: MNHNS, SASEGT. The CDR3 runs to 15 residues. The trim removed 1 base at V and 4 bases at J, leaving 4 bases unmatched.

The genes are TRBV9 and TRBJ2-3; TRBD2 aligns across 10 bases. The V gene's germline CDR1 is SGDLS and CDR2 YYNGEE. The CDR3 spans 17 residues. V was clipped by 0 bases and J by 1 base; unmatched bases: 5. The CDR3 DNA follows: TGTGCCAGCAGCGTAGCTTGGGGGACTAGCGGCACAGATACGCAGTATTTT. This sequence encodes CASSVAWGTSGTDTQYF.

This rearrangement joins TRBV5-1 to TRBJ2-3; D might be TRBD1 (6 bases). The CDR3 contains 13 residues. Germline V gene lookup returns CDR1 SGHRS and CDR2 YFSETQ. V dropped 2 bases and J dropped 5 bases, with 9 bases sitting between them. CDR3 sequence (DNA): TGCGCCAGCAGCTTACCGGACAGAGATACGCAGTATTTT. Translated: CASSLPDRDTQYF.

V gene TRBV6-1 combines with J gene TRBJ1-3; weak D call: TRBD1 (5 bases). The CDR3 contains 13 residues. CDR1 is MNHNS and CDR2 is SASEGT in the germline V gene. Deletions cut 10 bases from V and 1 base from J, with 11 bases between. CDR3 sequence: CATRNRSGNTIYF. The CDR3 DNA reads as TGTGCCACCCGAAACAGGTCTGGAAACACCATATATTTT.

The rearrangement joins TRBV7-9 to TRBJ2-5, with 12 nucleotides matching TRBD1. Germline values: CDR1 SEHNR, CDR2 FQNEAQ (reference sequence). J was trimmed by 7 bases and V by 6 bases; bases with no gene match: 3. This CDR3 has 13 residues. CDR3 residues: CASRGQGASTQYF. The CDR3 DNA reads TGTGCCAGCAGGGGACAGGGGGCCTCGACCCAGTACTTC. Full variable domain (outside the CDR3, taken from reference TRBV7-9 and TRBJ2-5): DTGVSQNPRHKITKRGQNVTFRCDPISEHNRLYWYRQTLGQGPEFLTYFQNEAQLEKSRLLSDRFSAERPKGSFSTLEIQRTEQGDSAMYLCASRGQGASTQYFGPGTRLLVL.

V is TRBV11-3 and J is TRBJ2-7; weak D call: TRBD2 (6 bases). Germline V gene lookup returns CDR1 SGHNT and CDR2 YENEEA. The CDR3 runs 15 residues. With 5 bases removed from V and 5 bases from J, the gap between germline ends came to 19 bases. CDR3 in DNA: TGTGCCAGCAGCCCGGGACTCGCCTTTTGGGACGAGCAGTACTTC. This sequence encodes CASSPGLAFWDEQYF.